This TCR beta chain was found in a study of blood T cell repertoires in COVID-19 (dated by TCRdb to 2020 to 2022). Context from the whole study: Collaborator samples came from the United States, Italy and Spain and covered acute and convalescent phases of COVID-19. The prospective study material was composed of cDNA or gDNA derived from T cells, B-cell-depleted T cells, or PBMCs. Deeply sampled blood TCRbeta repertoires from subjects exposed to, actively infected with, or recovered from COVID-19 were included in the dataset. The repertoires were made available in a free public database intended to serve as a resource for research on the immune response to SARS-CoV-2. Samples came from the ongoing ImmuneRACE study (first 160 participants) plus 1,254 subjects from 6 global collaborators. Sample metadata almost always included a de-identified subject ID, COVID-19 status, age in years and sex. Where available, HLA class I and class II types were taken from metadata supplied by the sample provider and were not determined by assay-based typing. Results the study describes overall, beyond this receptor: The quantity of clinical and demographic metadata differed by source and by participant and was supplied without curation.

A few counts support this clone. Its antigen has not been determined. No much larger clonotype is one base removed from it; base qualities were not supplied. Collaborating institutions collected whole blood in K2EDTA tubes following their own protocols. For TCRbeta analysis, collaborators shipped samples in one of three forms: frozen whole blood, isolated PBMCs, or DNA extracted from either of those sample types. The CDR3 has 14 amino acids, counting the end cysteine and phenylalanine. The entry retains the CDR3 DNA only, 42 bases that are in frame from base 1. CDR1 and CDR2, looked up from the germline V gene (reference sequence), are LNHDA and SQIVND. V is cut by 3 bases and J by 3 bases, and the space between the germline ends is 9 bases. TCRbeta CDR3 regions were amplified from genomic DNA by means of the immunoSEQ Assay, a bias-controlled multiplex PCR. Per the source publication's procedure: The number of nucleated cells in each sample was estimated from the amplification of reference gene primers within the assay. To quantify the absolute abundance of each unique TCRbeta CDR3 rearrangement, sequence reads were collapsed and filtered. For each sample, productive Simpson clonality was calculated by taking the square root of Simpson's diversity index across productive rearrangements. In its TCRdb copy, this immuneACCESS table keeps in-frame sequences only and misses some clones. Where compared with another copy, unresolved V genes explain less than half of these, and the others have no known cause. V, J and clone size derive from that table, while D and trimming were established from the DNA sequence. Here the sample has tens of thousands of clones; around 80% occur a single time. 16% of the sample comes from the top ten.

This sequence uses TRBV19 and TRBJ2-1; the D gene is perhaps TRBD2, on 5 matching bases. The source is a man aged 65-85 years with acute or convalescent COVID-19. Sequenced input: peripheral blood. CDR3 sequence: CASSISEDYNEQFF. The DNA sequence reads TGTGCCAGTAGTATTTCGGAGGACTACAATGAGCAGTTCTTC. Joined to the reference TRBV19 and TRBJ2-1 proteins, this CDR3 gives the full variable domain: DGGITQSPKYLFRKEGQNVTLSCEQNLNHDAMYWYRQDPGQGLRLIYYSQIVNDFQKGDIAEGYSVSREKKESFPLTVTSAQKNPTAFYLCASSISEDYNEQFFGPGTRLTVL.